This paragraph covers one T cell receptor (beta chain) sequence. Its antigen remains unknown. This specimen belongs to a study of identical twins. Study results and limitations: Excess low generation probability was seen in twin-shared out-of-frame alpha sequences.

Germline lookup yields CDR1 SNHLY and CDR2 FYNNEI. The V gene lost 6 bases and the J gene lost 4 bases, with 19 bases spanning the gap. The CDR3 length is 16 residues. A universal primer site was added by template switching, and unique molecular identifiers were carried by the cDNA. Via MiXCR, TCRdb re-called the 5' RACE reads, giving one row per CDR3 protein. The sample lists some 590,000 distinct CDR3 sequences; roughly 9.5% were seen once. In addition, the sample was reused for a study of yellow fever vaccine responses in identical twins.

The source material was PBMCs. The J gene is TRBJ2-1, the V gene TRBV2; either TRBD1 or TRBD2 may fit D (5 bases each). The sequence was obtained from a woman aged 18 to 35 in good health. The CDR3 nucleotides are TGTGCCAGCAGCGCCTATGGGGGTGTCTTTTACAATGAGCAGTTCTTC. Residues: CASSAYGGVFYNEQFF.